This TCR beta chain appears in the sequencing data of a study of blood T cell repertoires in COVID-19. Study at large: Italy, Spain and the United States were the sources of the convalescent and acute COVID-19 samples. In each case, the material was cDNA or gDNA derived from T cells, B-cell-depleted T cells, or PBMCs.

CDR1 MDHEN and CDR2 SYDVKM come from the germline V gene. Trimming removed 4 bases at V and 3 bases at J, with 13 bases between. This CDR3 is 15 amino acids long. A Seattle source enrolled patients during active infection and followed them longitudinally. Original processing notes: Reference gene primers were amplified, and this amplification served to estimate nucleated cell counts. Only in-frame clones appear in the TCRdb table, and some are missing; sequencing was by immunoSEQ multiplex PCR. The DNA was the basis for D and trimming; V, J and clone size are from that table. This table has 200,000 or so clones, 70% to 90% appearing once.

What was sequenced was peripheral blood. The chain uses TRBV28 and TRBJ2-1; tentative D call: TRBD1 (6 bases). The receptor's source is a man younger than 40 with COVID-19, enrolled during active disease. The CDR3 nucleotides are TGTGCCAGCAGTTCTTCCGGGACAAACTACAATGAGCAGTTCTTC. Protein product: CASSSSGTNYNEQFF.